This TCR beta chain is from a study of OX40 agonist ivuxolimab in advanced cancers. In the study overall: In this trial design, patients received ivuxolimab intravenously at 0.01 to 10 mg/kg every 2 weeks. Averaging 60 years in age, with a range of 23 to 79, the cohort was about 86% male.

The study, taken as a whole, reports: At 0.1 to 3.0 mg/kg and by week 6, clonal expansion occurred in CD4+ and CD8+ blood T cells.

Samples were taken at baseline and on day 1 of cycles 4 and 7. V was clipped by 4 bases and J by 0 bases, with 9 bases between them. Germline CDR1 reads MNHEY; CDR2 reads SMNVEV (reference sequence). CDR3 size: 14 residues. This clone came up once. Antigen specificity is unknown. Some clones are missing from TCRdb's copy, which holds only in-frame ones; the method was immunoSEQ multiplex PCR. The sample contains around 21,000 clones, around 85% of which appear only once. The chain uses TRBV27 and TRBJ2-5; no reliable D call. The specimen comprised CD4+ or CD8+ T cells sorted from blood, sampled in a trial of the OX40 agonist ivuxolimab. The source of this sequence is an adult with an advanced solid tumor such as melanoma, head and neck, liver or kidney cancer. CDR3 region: CASSSSGDQETQYF. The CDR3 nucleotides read TGTGCCAGCAGTTCCTCTGGCGACCAAGAGACCCAGTACTTC.